Presented here are 27 T cell receptor delta chains from one specimen sequenced in a study of γδ T cells in repeated Plasmodium falciparum infection. Flow sorting of PBMC yielded separate Vgamma9/Vdelta2+ and Vdelta2-negative gammadelta T cell populations for bulk repertoire analysis. TCRdb redid the clone calls on the multiplex PCR reads with CATT. The sample yields roughly 86,000 delta-chain clones, almost 1.5% seen once. Sequencing was performed on gamma-delta T cells from blood. The receptor set was obtained from a pool of human donors (malaria-infected and uninfected, not separated).

With respect to this clone: This clone may be a read error of a much larger clone one base away. The J gene is TRDJ1, the V gene TRDV2; 12 bases fit TRDD3. In the absence of a J gene in TCRdb, the DNA was matched to germline to assign it here. This CDR3 spans 16 amino acids. The germline gives CDR1 GEAIGNYY, CDR2 EKD. The DNA for the CDR3 is TGTGCCTGCGACACCATCGACTGGGGGATACTCCCCAAACTCATCTTT. Translation: CACDTIDWGILPKLIF.

This clone was picked up many times. The genes are TRDV1 and TRDJ1; 10 positions match TRDD3. CDR1 is TSWWSYY, CDR2 QGS, per germline. The CDR3 spans 20 residues. V dropped 3 bases and J dropped 0; count of bases not matched to a gene: 16. The CDR3, as DNA: TGTGCTCTTGGGGAGCCGTCTTCCTACACCTGGGGGATAAACACCGATAAACTCATCTTT. Translation: CALGEPSSYTWGINTDKLIF.

This clone was counted ten times or more. The rearrangement uses TRDV2 and TRDJ1; D unresolved. The CDR3 runs to 14 residues. V was pared by 3 bases and J by 0 bases, with 10 bases between. Germline values: CDR1 GEAIGNYY, CDR2 EKD. The DNA of the CDR3 is TGTGCCTGTGACGATCTAACTTACACCGATAAACTCATCTTT. Its protein product is CACDDLTYTDKLIF.

This clone was detected many times. The chain couples TRDV1 to TRDJ1; TRDD3 matches 11 bases. Since TCRdb gives no J gene, matching the DNA to germline was used here to assign it. Germline CDR1 reads TSWWSYY; CDR2 reads QGS. This CDR3 spans 18 amino acids. V was clipped by 2 bases and J by 0 bases; unmatched bases: 8. The CDR3 DNA reads TGTGCTCTTGGGGAAAATACCCCCTGGGGGATACACACCGATAAACTCATCTTT. Translation gives CALGENTPWGIHTDKLIF.

In its sample, this clone was seen a few times. This could be a read error, since a much larger clone is one nucleotide away. No DNA is shown, since the ends of the CDR3 on it are uncertain; the CDR3 is the one TCRdb lists. The chain carries TRDV1 and TRDJ1; TRDD3, as called in the table, went unchecked against the DNA. The germline CDR1 and CDR2 sequences are TSWWSYY and QGS. Ends included, the CDR3 has 21 residues. The CDR3 sequence is CAFGKGIFLLLLGDQTDKLIF.

Points on this clone: TCRdb's protein for this DNA is that of a much larger clone and differs from the translation at residue 19, likely a read error; the protein shown is the DNA translation. The chain carries TRDV1 and TRDJ1; D possibly uses TRDD2 or TRDD3 (5 bases each). The germline CDR1 and CDR2 sequences are TSWWSYY and QGS. The CDR3 spans 22 residues. The CDR3 region has the DNA TGTGCTCTTTACTTCCCGGGGTTCTTTCGGGCGGGATTCTCTCACTACACCGATGAACTCATCTTT. This codes for CALYFPGFFRAGFSHYTDELIF.

Comment on this clone: A single base separates this from a much larger clone, so it may be a read error. This specimen includes other DNA sequences encoding the same CDR3. As DNA, the CDR3 is TGCGCCTGTGACACCTTACTCTCGGCTGGGGGATACGCGAGCGATAAACTCATCTTT. Translated, it gives CACDTLLSAGGYASDKLIF. This sequence joins TRDV2 and TRDJ1; 12 bases align to TRDD3. The J gene, left out of TCRdb, was set here by checking the DNA against germline. CDR1 and CDR2 from the germline V gene are GEAIGNYY and EKD. This CDR3 is built from 19 residues.

This clone was found a few times. The TCRdb protein comes from a much larger clone and disagrees with this DNA's translation at residue 20, likely due to a read error; the protein given here is derived from the DNA. CDR3 region: CALGELIARALTGGYQTDKPIF. DNA of the CDR3: TGTGCTCTTGGGGAACTTATAGCTCGAGCTCTAACTGGGGGATACCAAACCGATAAACCCATCTTT. This sequence joins TRDV1 and TRDJ1, with 12 bases identical to TRDD3. This CDR3 has 22 amino acids. Germline V gene lookup returns CDR1 TSWWSYY and CDR2 QGS.

Remarks on this clone: A far larger clone is just one base off, so this is likely a read error. The identical CDR3 is also encoded by other nucleotide sequences in the sample. This rearrangement joins TRDV1 to TRDJ1; 9 bases fit TRDD3. The J gene was not available in TCRdb and was assigned here by matching the DNA to germline segments. With 3 bases clipped from V and 0 bases from J, the junction kept 20 bases outside the gene matches. This CDR3 contains 21 residues. The germline CDR1 and CDR2 sequences are TSWWSYY and QGS. The CDR3 is CALGDKTASPRTGGNTDKLIF. The CDR3 nucleotides read TGTGCTCTTGGGGACAAGACAGCGTCCCCTCGTACTGGGGGAAACACCGATAAACTCATCTTT.

In the case of this clone: TCRdb assigns this DNA the protein of a much larger clone, which departs from its translation at residue 12; this likely reflects a read error, and the protein shown comes from translating the DNA. The CDR3 loop is CALGNPGLGPGHDKLIF. CDR3 nucleotides: TGTGCTCTTGGTAACCCGGGACTGGGGCCGGGCCACGATAAACTCATCTTT. J is TRDJ1 and V is TRDV1; 7 nucleotides match TRDD3. Because TCRdb records no J gene, it was assigned here through a match of the DNA to germline. CDR1 and CDR2 from the germline V gene are TSWWSYY and QGS. The CDR3 is made up of 17 amino acids. Germline trimming cut 6 bases from V and 4 bases from J; bases unmatched to any gene: 17.

Points on this clone: The protein that TCRdb holds for this DNA derives from a much larger clone and differs from the translated DNA at residue 8, which likely indicates a read error; the protein shown here is translated from the DNA. This chain uses TRDV1 with TRDJ1, with 7 bases aligning to TRDD3. Matching the DNA to germline supplied the J gene, which TCRdb does not give. CDR1 and CDR2 (germline): TSWWSYY, QGS. V lost 9 bases and J lost 0; bases outside the gene matches: 31. CDR3 length equals 22 residues. The DNA of the CDR3 is TGTGCTCTCTTGTGTCCGATGCCCGCCCCCCCCAGTACTGGGGAATACACCGATAAACTCATCTTT. Residues: CALLCPMPAPPSTGEYTDKLIF.

This clone was counted only a few times. This DNA translates differently at residue 5 from the TCRdb protein, which is that of a much larger clone; a read error is likely, and the protein shown is the DNA's own translation. The genes are TRDV1 and TRDJ1; 13 nucleotides match TRDD3. This CDR3 has 24 amino acids. Germline CDR1 TSWWSYY, CDR2 QGS. The CDR3 loop is CALGKLSRIVLGDTRVMVGGKLIF. Here the CDR3 DNA reads TGTGCTCTTGGGAAACTATCCAGAATAGTACTGGGGGATACGCGTGTGATGGTGGGGGGCAAACTCATCTTT.

A word on this clone: A far larger clone is off by one base, so a read error is likely. Other DNA variants within this sample encode the same CDR3. The chain employs TRDV2 and TRDJ1; D might be TRDD3 (5 bases). CDR1 GEAIGNYY and CDR2 EKD come from the germline V gene. This CDR3 is 20 amino acids long. The CDR3 nucleotides read TGTGCCTGTGACACCGTGAAGGGGACTTCAAGGATCTCGTACACCGATAAACTCATTTTT. Translation gives CACDTVKGTSRISYTDKLIF.

A few counts support this clone. A far larger clone is only one base removed, so a read error is likely. The sample has other DNA sequences that encode this CDR3 too. The rearrangement joins TRDV2 to TRDJ1; tentatively, D is TRDD3 (5 bases). Germline V gene sequence: CDR1 GEAIGNYY, CDR2 EKD. The CDR3 has 18 amino acids. CDR3 loop: CACDTVALGLGYTDKLIF. The CDR3 bases are TGTGCCTGTGACACCGTGGCGCTGGGACTAGGTTACACTGATAAACTCATCTTT.

In the case of this clone: With only one base between it and a far larger clone, this is likely a read error. Other nucleotide sequences in the sample specify the same CDR3. The chain couples TRDV1 to TRDJ1; TRDD3 aligns across 11 bases. No J gene was available from TCRdb, and it was assigned here by a germline match of the DNA. After removal of 1 base from V and 0 bases from J, the junction contained 16 bases not matched to a gene. Germline assignment: CDR1 TSWWSYY and CDR2 QGS. CDR3 length: 21 amino acids. The CDR3 here is CALGEPAPHWGIMRNTDKLIF. As DNA, the CDR3 is TGTGCTCTTGGGGAACCCGCGCCCCACTGGGGGATAATGCGCAACACCGATAAACTCATCTTT.

This clone was picked up a small number of times. The protein TCRdb gives is from a much larger clone and does not agree with this DNA's translation at residue 19, likely a read error; the protein shown here comes from the DNA. The chain links TRDV1 to TRDJ1; 12 bases map to TRDD3. The CDR3 extends over 25 amino acids. The junction had 31 bases not matched to a gene; V was cut back by 4 bases and J by 1 base. The germline V gene encodes CDR1 TSWWSYY and CDR2 QGS. The CDR3 DNA is TGTGCTCTTGGGGGTACCCACGGGAGCAACTACTGGGGGATACCCCCATCCTTGTCCACCGATAAACTCATCTTT. Protein: CALGGTHGSNYWGIPPSLSTDKLIF.

This clone appeared many times. A far larger clone is a single base away, which makes a read error likely. The identical CDR3 is also encoded by other nucleotide sequences in the sample. The chain uses TRDV2 and TRDJ2, with 13 bases that match TRDD3. The CDR3 totals 20 residues. CDR1 is GEAIGNYY, CDR2 EKD, per germline. J was trimmed by 8 bases and V by 3 bases; bases with no gene match: 20. In nucleotides, the CDR3 is TGTGCCTGTGACCCTGTATATCCCAGTACTGGGGGATACGGCACGGCACAACTCTTCTTT. It is translated as CACDPVYPSTGGYGTAQLFF.

Concerning this clone itself: This probably arose from a read error, given a far larger clone one base away. The chain links TRDV1 to TRDJ1; TRDD3 aligns across 10 bases. The J gene is absent in TCRdb and was assigned here via DNA matching to germline. In germline, CDR1 is TSWWSYY, CDR2 QGS. The CDR3 is 19 residues long. V was clipped by 4 bases and J by 3 bases; unmatched bases: 17. The CDR3 nucleotides read TGTGCTCTTGGGGTCTTTCCTACCCTTTTGGGGGATACCTCCGATAAACTCATCTTT. It translates to CALGVFPTLLGDTSDKLIF.

This clone was counted only a few times. TCRdb's protein for this DNA is that of a much larger clone and differs from the translation at residue 8, likely a read error; the protein shown is the DNA translation. The chain uses TRDV2 and TRDJ1; D might be TRDD3 (5 bases). The J gene, left out of TCRdb, was set here by checking the DNA against germline. The V gene's germline CDR1 is GEAIGNYY and CDR2 EKD. Trimming pared 3 bases from V and 0 bases from J, leaving 13 bases between. This CDR3 has 15 residues. The CDR3 nucleotides read TGTGCCTGTGACCAGTGGGGCTTTTACACCGATAAACTCATCTTT. Amino acids: CACDQWGFYTDKLIF.

This clone was observed a few times. TCRdb attributes to this sequence the protein of a much larger clone, which differs from the DNA translation at residue 8; a read error is likely, and the protein displayed is translated from the DNA. V is TRDV1 and J is TRDJ1; D is undetermined. The ends were cut back, 0 bases at V and 5 bases at J, with 7 bases in the middle. The germline V gene has CDR1 TSWWSYY and CDR2 QGS. The CDR3 totals 13 residues. The CDR3 here is CALGELFADKLIF. CDR3 sequence (DNA): TGTGCTCTTGGGGAACTATTCGCGGATAAACTCATCTTT.

In this sample, this clone turned up a few times. TCRdb's listed protein matches a much larger clone and diverges from this DNA's translation at residue 19, likely through a read error; the protein shown comes from the DNA. With the J gene uncalled, the V gene is TRDV1; the table's D call, TRDD3, was not checked against the DNA. CDR3 length equals 21 residues. CDR1 is TSWWSYY and CDR2 is QGS in the germline V gene. Written as DNA, the CDR3 is TGTGCTCTTGGGGATCTGGACGGTACTGGGGGATACGTCATATACACCGATAAATTCATCTTT. Amino acids: CALGDLDGTGGYVIYTDKFIF.

This clone was seen a few times. The translation of this DNA and the TCRdb protein of a much larger clone differ at residue 18, probably owing to a read error; the protein shown here is translated from the DNA. The rearrangement links TRDV1 to TRDJ2; 7 positions match TRDD3. TCRdb offers no J gene call, so here the DNA was matched to germline to obtain one. Germline loops: CDR1 TSWWSYY, CDR2 QGS. The CDR3 length is 21 residues. Written as DNA, the CDR3 is TGTGCTCTTGGGGAACTGTCCCTACGGGGGTGGGGGAGTGCTTTGACAGCACGACTCTTCTTT. Protein product: CALGELSLRGWGSALTARLFF.

Concerning this clone itself: With only one base between it and a far larger clone, this is likely a read error. This same CDR3 is encoded by further DNA sequences in the sample. V usage is TRDV1 and J usage is TRDJ1, with 11 bases lining up with TRDD3. Trimming at V came to 6 bases and at J to 1 base, leaving 25 bases not matched to a gene. CDR3 length: 22 amino acids. CDR1 is TSWWSYY and CDR2 is QGS in the germline V gene. CDR3 DNA: TGTGCTCTTGGTGATTCTTCCTTCCTCGGAAGAGTGTGGGGGATACGCACCGATAAACTCATCTTT. This encodes CALGDSSFLGRVWGIRTDKLIF.

This clone was observed a handful of times. The protein held in TCRdb is that of a much larger clone and does not match this DNA's translation at residue 9, likely because of a read error; the protein shown is translated from the DNA. The CDR3 DNA follows: TGTGCTCTTGGGGACCAGAGGAGGTATTTGACAGCACAACTCTTCTTT. The encoded protein is CALGDQRRYLTAQLFF. The genes are TRDV1 and TRDJ2; D is uncertain. This CDR3 is 16 amino acids long. Germline V gene data show CDR1 as TSWWSYY and CDR2 as QGS. The V end lost 3 bases, the J end lost 1 base, and 12 bases lay between the germline ends.

This clone was seen ten or more times. This likely traces to a read error, being one base from a far larger clone. This CDR3 is also generated by other DNA sequences in the sample. The chain joins TRDV1 to TRDJ1; a possible D gene is TRDD3 (6 bases). CDR3 length: 12 residues. The V gene's germline CDR1 is TSWWSYY and CDR2 QGS. CDR3 loop: CALGMGADKLIF. The CDR3 coding sequence is TGCGCTCTTGGGATGGGGGCCGATAAACTCATCTTT.

This clone has a count of ten or more. In nucleotides, the CDR3 is TGTGCTCTTGGGGAAAGGGCTTTTCCTAACGCCCTAATACTGGGGGCGGCCTCCTGGGACACCCGACAGATGTTTTTC. The encoded protein is CALGERAFPNALILGAASWDTRQMFF. The gene calls are TRDV1 and TRDJ3, with 8 bases that match TRDD3. No J gene is reported in TCRdb; it was inferred here by comparing the DNA with germline. With 2 bases clipped from V and 0 bases from J, the junction kept 27 bases outside the gene matches. The germline V gene encodes CDR1 TSWWSYY and CDR2 QGS. The CDR3 extends over 26 amino acids.

As to this clone: The protein TCRdb gives is from a much larger clone and does not agree with this DNA's translation at residue 3, likely a read error; the protein shown here comes from the DNA. The chain employs TRDV2 and TRDJ1, with TRDD3 matching over 12 bases. No J gene is reported in TCRdb; it was inferred here by comparing the DNA with germline. This CDR3 comprises 14 residues. Germline CDR1 and CDR2: GEAIGNYY and EKD. CDR3 residues: CARDSGGYADKLIF. CDR3 bases: TGTGCCCGTGACTCTGGGGGATACGCCGATAAACTCATCTTT.